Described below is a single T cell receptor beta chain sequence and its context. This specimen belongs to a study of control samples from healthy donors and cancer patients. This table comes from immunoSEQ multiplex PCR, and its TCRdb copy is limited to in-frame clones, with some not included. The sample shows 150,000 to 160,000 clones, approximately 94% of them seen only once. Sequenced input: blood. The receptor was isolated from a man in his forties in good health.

Written as DNA, the CDR3 is TGTGCCAGCAGCCCGCGACGGGTTAATTCACCCCTCCACTTT. This gives the protein CASSPRRVNSPLHF. The chain is built from TRBV14 and TRBJ1-6, with unresolved D. In germline, CDR1 is SGHDN, CDR2 FVKESK. Trimming pared 4 bases from V and 6 bases from J, leaving 10 bases between. The CDR3 loop spans 14 amino acids. Full variable domain (missing parts from reference TRBV14 and TRBJ1-6): EAGVTQFPSHSVIEKGQTVTLRCDPISGHDNLYWYRRVMGKEIKFLLHFVKESKQDESGMPNNRFLAERTGGTYSTLKVQPAELEDSGVYFCASSPRRVNSPLHFGNGTRLTVT.